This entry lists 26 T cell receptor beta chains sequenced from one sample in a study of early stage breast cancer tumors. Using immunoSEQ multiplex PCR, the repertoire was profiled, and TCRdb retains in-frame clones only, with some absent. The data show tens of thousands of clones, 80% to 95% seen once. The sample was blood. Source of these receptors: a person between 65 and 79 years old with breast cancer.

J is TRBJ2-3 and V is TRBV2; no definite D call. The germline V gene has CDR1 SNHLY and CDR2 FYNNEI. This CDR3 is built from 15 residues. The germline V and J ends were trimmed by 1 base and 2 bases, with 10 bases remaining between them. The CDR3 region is CASSEVAVPTDTQYF. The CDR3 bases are TGTGCCAGCAGTGAAGTGGCCGTCCCCACAGATACGCAGTATTTT.

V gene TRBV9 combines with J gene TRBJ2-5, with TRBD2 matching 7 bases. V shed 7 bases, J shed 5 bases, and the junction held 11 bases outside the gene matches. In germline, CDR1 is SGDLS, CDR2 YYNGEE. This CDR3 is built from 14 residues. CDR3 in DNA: TGTGCCAGCGGGCGGGGGAGTATAGGGGAGACCCAGTACTTC. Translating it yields CASGRGSIGETQYF.

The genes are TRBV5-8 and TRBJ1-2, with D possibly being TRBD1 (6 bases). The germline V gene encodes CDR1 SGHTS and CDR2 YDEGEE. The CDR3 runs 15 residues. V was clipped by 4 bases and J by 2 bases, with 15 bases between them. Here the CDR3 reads CASSPGGAGNYGYTF. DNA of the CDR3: TGTGCCAGCAGCCCCGGGGGGGCGGGGAACTATGGCTACACCTTC.

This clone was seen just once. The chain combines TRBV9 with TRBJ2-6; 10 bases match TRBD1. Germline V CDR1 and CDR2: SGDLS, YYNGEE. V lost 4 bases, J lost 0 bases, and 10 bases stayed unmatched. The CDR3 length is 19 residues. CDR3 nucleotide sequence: TGTGCCAGCAGCCACCGGAGGGACAGGGGCAACTCTGGGGCCAACGTCCTGACTTTC. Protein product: CASSHRRDRGNSGANVLTF.

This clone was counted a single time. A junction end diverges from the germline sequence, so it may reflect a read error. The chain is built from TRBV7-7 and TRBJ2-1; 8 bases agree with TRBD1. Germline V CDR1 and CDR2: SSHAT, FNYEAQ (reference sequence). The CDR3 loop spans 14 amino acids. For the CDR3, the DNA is TGTGCTAGCAGCCCCGGGACAGGCTACAATGAGCAGTTCTTC. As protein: CASSPGTGYNEQFF.

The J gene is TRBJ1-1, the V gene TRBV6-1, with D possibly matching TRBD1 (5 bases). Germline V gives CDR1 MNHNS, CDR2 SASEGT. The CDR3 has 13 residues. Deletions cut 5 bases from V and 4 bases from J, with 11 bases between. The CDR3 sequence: CASSPWGGTEAFF. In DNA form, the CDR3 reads TGTGCCAGCAGTCCGTGGGGGGGCACTGAAGCTTTCTTT.

The CDR3 loop is CASSPPMTGEGKPQHF. The CDR3, as DNA: TGTGCCAGCAGTCCTCCGATGACAGGGGAAGGGAAGCCCCAGCATTTT. This sequence joins TRBV28 and TRBJ1-5; 8 bases line up with TRBD1. With V trimmed by 5 bases and J by 8 bases, 14 bases remained unmatched. Per the germline V gene, CDR1 is MDHEN and CDR2 is SYDVKM. This CDR3 comprises 16 residues.

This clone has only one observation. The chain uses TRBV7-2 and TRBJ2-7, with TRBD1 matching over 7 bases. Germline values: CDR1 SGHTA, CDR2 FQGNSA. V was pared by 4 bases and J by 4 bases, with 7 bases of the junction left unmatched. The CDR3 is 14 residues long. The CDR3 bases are TGTGCCAGCAGCTCCAACCGGGACAGATACGAGCAGTACTTC. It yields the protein CASSSNRDRYEQYF.

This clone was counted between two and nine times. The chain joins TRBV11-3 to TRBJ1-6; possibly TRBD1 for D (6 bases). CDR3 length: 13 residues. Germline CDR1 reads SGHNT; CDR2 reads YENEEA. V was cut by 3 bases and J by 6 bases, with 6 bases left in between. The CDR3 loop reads CASSLDSNSPLHF. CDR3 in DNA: TGTGCCAGCAGCTTGGACAGTAATTCACCCCTCCACTTT.

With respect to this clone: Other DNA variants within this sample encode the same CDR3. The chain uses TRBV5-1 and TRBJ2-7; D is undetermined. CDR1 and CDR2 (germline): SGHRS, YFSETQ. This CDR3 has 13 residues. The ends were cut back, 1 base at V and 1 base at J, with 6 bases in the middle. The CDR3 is CASSLSSSYEQYF. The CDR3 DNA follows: TGCGCCAGCAGCTTGTCTTCGTCCTACGAGCAGTACTTC.

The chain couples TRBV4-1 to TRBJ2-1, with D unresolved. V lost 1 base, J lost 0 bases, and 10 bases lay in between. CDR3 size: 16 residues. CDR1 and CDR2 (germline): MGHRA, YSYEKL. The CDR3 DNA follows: TGCGCCAGCAGCCAAGTGGAGAAGTCCTCCTACAATGAGCAGTTCTTC. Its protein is CASSQVEKSSYNEQFF.

The CDR3 protein is CASSLRAGKVINEQFF. The CDR3 region has the DNA TGTGCCAGCAGCCTTCGAGCGGGAAAGGTTATTAATGAGCAGTTCTTC. The chain couples TRBV7-3 to TRBJ2-1, with 7 bases aligning to TRBD2. The CDR3 is 16 residues long. Germline V gene sequence: CDR1 SGHTA, CDR2 FQGTGA. Trimming cost V 5 bases and J 7 bases; bases outside gene matches: 14.

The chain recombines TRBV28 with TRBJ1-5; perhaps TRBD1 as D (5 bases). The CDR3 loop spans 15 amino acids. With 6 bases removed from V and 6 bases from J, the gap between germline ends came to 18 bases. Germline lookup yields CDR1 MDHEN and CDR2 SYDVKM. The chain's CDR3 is CASSLQGIRSQPQHF. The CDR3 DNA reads TGTGCCAGCAGCCTCCAGGGCATTAGGAGTCAGCCCCAGCATTTT.

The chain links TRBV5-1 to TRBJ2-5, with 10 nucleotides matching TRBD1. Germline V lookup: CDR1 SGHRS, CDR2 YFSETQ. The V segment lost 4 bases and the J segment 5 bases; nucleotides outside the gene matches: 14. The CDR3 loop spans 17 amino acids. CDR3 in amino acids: CASSVTRTGGIGETQYF. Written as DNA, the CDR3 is TGCGCCAGCAGCGTAACTCGGACAGGGGGTATAGGTGAGACCCAGTACTTC.

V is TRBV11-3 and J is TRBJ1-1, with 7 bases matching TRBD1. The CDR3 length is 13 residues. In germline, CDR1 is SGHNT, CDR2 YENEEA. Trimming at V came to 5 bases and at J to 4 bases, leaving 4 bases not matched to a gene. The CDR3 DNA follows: TGTGCCAGCAGCAAAGGGGGCTCCACTGAAGCTTTCTTT. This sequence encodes CASSKGGSTEAFF.

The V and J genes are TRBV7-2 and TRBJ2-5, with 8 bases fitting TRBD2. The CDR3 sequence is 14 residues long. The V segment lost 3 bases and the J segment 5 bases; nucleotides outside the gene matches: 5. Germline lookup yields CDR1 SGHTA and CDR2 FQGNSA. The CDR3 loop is CASSFRLAGETQYF. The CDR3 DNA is TGTGCCAGCAGCTTTCGGCTAGCGGGTGAGACCCAGTACTTC.

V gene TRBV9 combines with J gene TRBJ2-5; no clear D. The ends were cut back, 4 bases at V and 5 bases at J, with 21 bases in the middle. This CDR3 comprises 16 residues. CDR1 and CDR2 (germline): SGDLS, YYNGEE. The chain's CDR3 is CASSPSDRLQTETQYF. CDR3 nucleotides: TGTGCCAGCAGCCCCTCCGATAGACTCCAAACGGAGACCCAGTACTTC.

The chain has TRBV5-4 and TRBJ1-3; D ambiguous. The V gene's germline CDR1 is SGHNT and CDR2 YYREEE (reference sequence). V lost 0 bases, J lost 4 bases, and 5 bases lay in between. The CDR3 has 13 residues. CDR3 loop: CASSLALGNTIYF. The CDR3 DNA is TGTGCCAGCAGCTTGGCCTTGGGAAACACCATATATTTT.

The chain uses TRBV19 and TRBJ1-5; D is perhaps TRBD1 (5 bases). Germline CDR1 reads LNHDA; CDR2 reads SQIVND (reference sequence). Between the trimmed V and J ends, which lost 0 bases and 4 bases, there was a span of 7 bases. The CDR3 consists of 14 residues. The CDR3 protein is CASSIDTGNQPQHF. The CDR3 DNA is TGTGCCAGTAGTATAGACACAGGTAATCAGCCCCAGCATTTT.

The CDR3 bases are TGCGCCAGCAGTGAGTCGAATAGGGGATTGGCGGGCTACACCTTC. Translation gives CASSESNRGLAGYTF. The V and J genes are TRBV10-1 and TRBJ1-2; TRBD1 is a possible D gene (5 bases). Germline CDR1 is WNHNN and CDR2 is SYGVQD (reference sequence). V lost 0 bases to trimming and J lost 8 bases, with 16 bases between them. The CDR3 spans 15 residues.

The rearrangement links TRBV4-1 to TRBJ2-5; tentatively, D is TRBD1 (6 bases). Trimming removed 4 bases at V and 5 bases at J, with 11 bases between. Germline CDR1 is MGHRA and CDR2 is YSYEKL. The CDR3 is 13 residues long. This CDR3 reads CASSPTGKETQYF. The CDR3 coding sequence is TGCGCCAGCAGCCCAACAGGGAAGGAGACCCAGTACTTC.

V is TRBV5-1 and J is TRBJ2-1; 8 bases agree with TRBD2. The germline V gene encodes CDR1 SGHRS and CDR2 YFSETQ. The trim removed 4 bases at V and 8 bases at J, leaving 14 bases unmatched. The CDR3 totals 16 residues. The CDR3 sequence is CASSRLPGLGSDEQFF. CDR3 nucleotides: TGCGCCAGCAGCCGGCTCCCGGGACTAGGATCCGATGAGCAGTTCTTC.

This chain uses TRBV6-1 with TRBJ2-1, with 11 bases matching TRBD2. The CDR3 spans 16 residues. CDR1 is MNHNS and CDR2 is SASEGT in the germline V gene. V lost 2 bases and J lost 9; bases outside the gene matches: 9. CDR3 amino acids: CASSEPLAGGLGEQFF. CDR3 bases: TGTGCCAGCAGTGAACCTCTAGCGGGAGGTTTAGGTGAGCAGTTCTTC.

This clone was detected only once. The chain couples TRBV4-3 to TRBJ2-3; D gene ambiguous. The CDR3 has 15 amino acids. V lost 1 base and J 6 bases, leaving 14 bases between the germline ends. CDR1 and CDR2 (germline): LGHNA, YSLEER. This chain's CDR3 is CASSQGWLVSDTQYF. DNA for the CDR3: TGCGCCAGCAGCCAAGGTTGGTTAGTTAGTGATACGCAGTATTTT.

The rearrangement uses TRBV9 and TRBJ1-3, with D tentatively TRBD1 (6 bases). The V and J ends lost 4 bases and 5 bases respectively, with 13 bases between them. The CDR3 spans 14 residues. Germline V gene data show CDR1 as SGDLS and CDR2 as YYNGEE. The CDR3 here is CASSNRDTRNTIYF. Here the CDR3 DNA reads TGTGCCAGCAGCAACCGGGACACCCGAAACACCATATATTTT. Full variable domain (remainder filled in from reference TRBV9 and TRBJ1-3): DSGVTQTPKHLITATGQRVTLRCSPRSGDLSVYWYQQSLDQGLQFLIQYYNGEERAKGNILERFSAQQFPDLHSELNLSSLELGDSALYFCASSNRDTRNTIYFGEGSWLTVV.

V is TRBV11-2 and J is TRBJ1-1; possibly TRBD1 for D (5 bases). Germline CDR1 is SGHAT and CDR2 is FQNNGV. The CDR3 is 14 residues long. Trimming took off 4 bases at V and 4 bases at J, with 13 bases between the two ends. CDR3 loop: CASSSQGGSTEAFF. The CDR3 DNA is TGTGCCAGCAGCTCCCAGGGTGGTAGCACTGAAGCTTTCTTT. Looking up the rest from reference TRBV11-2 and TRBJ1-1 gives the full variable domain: EAGVAQSPRYKIIEKRQSVAFWCNPISGHATLYWYQQILGQGPKLLIQFQNNGVVDDSQLPKDRFSAERLKGVDSTLKIQPAKLEDSAVYLCASSSQGGSTEAFFGQGTRLTVV.